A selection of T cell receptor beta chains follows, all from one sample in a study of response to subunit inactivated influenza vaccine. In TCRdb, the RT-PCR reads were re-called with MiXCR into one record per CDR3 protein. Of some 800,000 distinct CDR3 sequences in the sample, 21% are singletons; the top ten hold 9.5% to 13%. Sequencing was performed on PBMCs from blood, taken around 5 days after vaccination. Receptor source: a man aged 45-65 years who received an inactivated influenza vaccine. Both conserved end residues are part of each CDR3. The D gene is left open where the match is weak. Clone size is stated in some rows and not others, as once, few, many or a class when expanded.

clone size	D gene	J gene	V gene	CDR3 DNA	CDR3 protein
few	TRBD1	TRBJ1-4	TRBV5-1	TGCGCCAGCAGCGGAACAGGGGGAACTAATGAAAAACTGTTTTTT	CASSGTGGTNEKLFF
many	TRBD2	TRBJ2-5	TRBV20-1	TGCAGTGCTAGGGGCCTAGCGGGTATGCAAGAGACCCAGTACTTC	CSARGLAGMQETQYF
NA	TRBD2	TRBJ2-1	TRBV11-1	TGTGCCAGCACACGAAGAGAGACCGGACTAGCGGGAGGAAGGGGGTACAATGAGCAGTTCTTC	CASTRRETGLAGGRGYNEQFF
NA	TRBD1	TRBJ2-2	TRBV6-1	TGTGCCAGTTTAGGGACAGCCAGAACCGGGGAGCTGTTTTTT	CASLGTARTGELFF
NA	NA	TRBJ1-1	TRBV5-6	TGTGCCAGCAGCTTGGGTAGGATTATGGGCACTGAAGCTTTCTTT	CASSLGRIMGTEAFF
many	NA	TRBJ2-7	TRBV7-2	TGTGCCAGCAGCTTAAATTTTGCCTACGAGCAGTACTTC	CASSLNFAYEQYF
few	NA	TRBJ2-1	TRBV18	TGTGCCAGCTCACATGGGATGGATGAGCAGTTCTTC	CASSHGMDEQFF
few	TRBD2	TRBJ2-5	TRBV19	TGTGCCAGTAGTACCGACCTAGCGGGAGGGGTTCAGTACTTC	CASSTDLAGGVQYF
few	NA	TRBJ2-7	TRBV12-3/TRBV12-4	TGTGCCAGCAGCCCCGGGCCCCTCCTGAGTAAGCAGTACTTC	CASSPGPLLSKQYF
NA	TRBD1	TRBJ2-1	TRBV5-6	TGTGCCAGCAGCTTGTTGGGGGACAGGTCTGGCAATGAGCAGTTCTTC	CASSLLGDRSGNEQFF
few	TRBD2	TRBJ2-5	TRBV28	TGTGCCAGCAGCGGCCCTGAGGGAGGGGAGACCCAGTACTTC	CASSGPEGGETQYF
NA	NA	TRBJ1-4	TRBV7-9	TGTGCCAGCAGCCTCCCGCAGGGTTTTAATGAAAAACTGTTTTTT	CASSLPQGFNEKLFF
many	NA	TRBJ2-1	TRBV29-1	TGCAGCGTTCTAGGTTCCTCCTACAATGAGCAGTTCTTC	CSVLGSSYNEQFF
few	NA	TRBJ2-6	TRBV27	TGTGCCAGCAGTTTTTGGAGCTCTGGGGCCAACGTCCTGACTTTC	CASSFWSSGANVLTF
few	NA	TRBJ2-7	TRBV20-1	TGCAGTGCTAGAGGACGACAGACTATAAATTCCTACGAGCAGTACTTC	CSARGRQTINSYEQYF
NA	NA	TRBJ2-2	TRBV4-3	TGCGCCAGCAGCCAGGGGGTGGGCTGGGGGAACACCGGGGAGCTGTTTTTT	CASSQGVGWGNTGELFF
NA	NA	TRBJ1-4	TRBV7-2	TGTGCCAGCAGCTTAGATCACCCCTCTTTGGACGAAAAACTGTTTTTT	CASSLDHPSLDEKLFF
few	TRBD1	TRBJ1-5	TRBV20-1	TGCAGTGCTAGAATGTTTTTGGGACAGGGGAGCAATCAGCCCCAGCATTTT	CSARMFLGQGSNQPQHF
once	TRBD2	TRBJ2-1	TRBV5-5	TGTGCCAGCAGCTTGGCAGCTAGCGGGGGATGGGAGCAGTTCTTC	CASSLAASGGWEQFF
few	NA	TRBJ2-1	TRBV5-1	TGCGCCAGCAGCTTGGAGGGGCGGGTCTCCTACAATGAGCAGTTCTTC	CASSLEGRVSYNEQFF
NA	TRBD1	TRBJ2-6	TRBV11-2	TGTGCCAGCAGCCCGGGACAGGGGGCAGTTGGGGGGGCCAACGTCCTGACTTTC	CASSPGQGAVGGANVLTF
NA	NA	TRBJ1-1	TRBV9	TGTGCCAGCAGCGTAGTAGGTCAGGGTAGGACTGAAGCTTTCTTT	CASSVVGQGRTEAFF
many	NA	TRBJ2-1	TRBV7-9	TGTGCCAGCAGCCCTCCCGGGGCCCACAATGAGCAGTTCTTC	CASSPPGAHNEQFF
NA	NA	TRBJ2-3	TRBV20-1	TGCAGTGCTAACCGGGGGACCACAGATACGCAGTATTTT	CSANRGTTDTQYF
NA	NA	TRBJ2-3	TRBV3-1	TGTGCCAGCAGCCAAGTGGGACGGAGCACAGATACGCAGTATTTT	CASSQVGRSTDTQYF
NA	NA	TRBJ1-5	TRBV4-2	TGTGCCAGCAGCCAGGCAGGGGCGGGTCAGCCCCAGCATTTT	CASSQAGAGQPQHF
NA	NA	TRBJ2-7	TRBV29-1	TGCAGCGTTGCGTTCAGGGAGAGCCTTACCTACGAGCAGTACTTC	CSVAFRESLTYEQYF
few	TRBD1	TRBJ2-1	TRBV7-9	TGTGCCAGCAGCCAACAGGGGGTCTCAAATGAGCAGTTCTTC	CASSQQGVSNEQFF
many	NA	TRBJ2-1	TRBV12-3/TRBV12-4	TGTGCCAGCAGCCTACCGAGCTCCTACAATGAGCAGTTCTTC	CASSLPSSYNEQFF